These T cell receptor beta chains were read from a single sample in a study of CD8+CD57+ T cells in acquired aplastic anemia. TCRdb passed the reads through MiXCR, listing each CDR3 protein once. Of about 190,000 distinct CDR3 sequences listed, less than 70% are singletons. Sequencing was carried out using sorted CD4+, CD8+, or CD8+CD57+ T cells (not recorded which) from PBMCs. Every receptor here comes from a human donor in good health, serving as a control. The CDR3 runs from the conserved cysteine through the conserved F or W. The D gene is left open where the match is weak. Clone size appears in some rows only: once, few, many, or a class for an expanded clone.

J	V	size	D	CDR3	DNA
TRBJ1-6	TRBV7-2	few	NA	CASRRIAGGLDSPLHF	TGTGCCAGCAGGCGAATAGCGGGGGGGCTTGATTCACCCCTCCACTTT
TRBJ1-4	TRBV4-3	many	NA	CASSQVTAAGGEKLFF	TGCGCCAGCAGCCAAGTAACGGCAGCCGGTGGTGAAAAACTGTTTTTT
TRBJ2-7	TRBV6-5	many	NA	CASSSRAKFTYEQYF	TGTGCCAGCAGTTCCAGGGCAAAATTTACCTACGAGCAGTACTTC
TRBJ1-4	TRBV18	many	TRBD1	CASSPWTGGDEKLFF	TGTGCCAGCTCACCCTGGACAGGTGGGGATGAAAAACTGTTTTTT
TRBJ2-7	TRBV6-5	NA	NA	CASSYSWDGGYEQYF	TGTGCCAGCAGTTACTCTTGGGACGGAGGCTACGAGCAGTACTTC
TRBJ1-5	TRBV3-1	many	TRBD1	CASSQTGVNQPQHF	TGTGCCAGCAGCCAGACAGGGGTCAATCAGCCCCAGCATTTT
TRBJ2-7	TRBV30	NA	TRBD1	CAWRGDRGPYEQYF	TGTGCCTGGAGAGGGGACAGGGGGCCTTACGAGCAGTACTTC
TRBJ2-2	TRBV4-1	many	NA	CASSQGYGANTGELFF	TGCGCCAGCAGCCAAGGGTACGGCGCGAACACCGGGGAGCTGTTTTTT
TRBJ1-6	TRBV25-1	once	NA	CATSGRKDINNSPLHF	TGTGCCACCAGTGGACGGAAAGATATTAATAATTCACCCCTCCACTTT
TRBJ1-2	TRBV28	many	TRBD1	CASSSTGDLYYGYTF	TGTGCCAGCAGTTCGACAGGGGACTTGTACTATGGCTACACCTTC
TRBJ1-2	TRBV9	NA	TRBD1	CASGWGQGALANYGYTF	TGTGCCAGCGGCTGGGGACAGGGGGCCCTAGCTAACTATGGCTACACCTTC
TRBJ1-5	TRBV5-6	many	TRBD1	CASSLQDRGDQPQHF	TGTGCCAGCAGCTTGCAGGACAGGGGTGATCAGCCCCAGCATTTT
TRBJ1-4	TRBV19	many	NA	CASGLQSTNEKLFF	TGTGCCAGTGGCCTTCAGTCAACTAATGAAAAACTGTTTTTT
TRBJ1-1	TRBV20-1	few	NA	CSAPGPPSTNEAFF	TGCAGTGCTCCGGGGCCGCCATCGACCAATGAAGCTTTCTTT
TRBJ2-2	TRBV19	NA	NA	CASSIILGVGGTGELFF	TGTGCCAGTAGTATTATCCTTGGAGTAGGCGGGACCGGGGAGCTGTTTTTT
TRBJ1-1	TRBV12-3/TRBV12-4	many	NA	CASSPTGMNTEAFF	TGTGCCAGCAGTCCGACAGGCATGAACACTGAAGCTTTCTTT
TRBJ2-7	TRBV2	NA	NA	CASSSAAEQYF	TGTGCCAGCAGTTCCGCGGCCGAGCAGTACTTC
TRBJ1-4	TRBV20-1	once	TRBD1	CSASEDRAEKLFF	TGCAGTGCTAGTGAAGACAGGGCGGAAAAACTGTTTTTT
TRBJ1-1	TRBV7-9	NA	NA	CASSLEGTNTEAFF	TGCGCCAGCAGCCTGGAGGGCACGAACACTGAAGCTTTCTTT
TRBJ1-5	TRBV20-1	many	NA	CSASGGGNQPQHF	TGCAGTGCTAGCGGCGGTGGGAATCAGCCCCAGCATTTT
TRBJ2-2	TRBV7-2	many	NA	CASSLAAGYYGELFF	TGTGCCAGCAGCTTAGCAGCGGGTTATTACGGGGAGCTGTTTTTT
TRBJ1-6	TRBV7-2	few	NA	CASSLKNSPLHF	TGTGCCAGCAGTTTAAAGAATTCACCCCTCCACTTT
TRBJ1-1	TRBV5-1	many	NA	CASSLEGGGVQAFF	TGCGCCAGCAGCTTGGAGGGGGGGGGAGTCCAAGCTTTCTTT
TRBJ2-5	TRBV7-3	NA	TRBD1	CASSLRTGVETQYF	TGTGCCAGCAGCTTACGGACAGGAGTCGAGACCCAGTACTTC
TRBJ1-1	TRBV13	many	NA	CASSSRAKNTEAFF	TGTGCCAGCAGTAGTCGGGCCAAGAACACTGAAGCTTTCTTT
TRBJ1-5	TRBV3-1	many	TRBD1	CASSQGQGNQPQHF	TGTGCCAGCAGCCAAGGACAGGGGAATCAGCCCCAGCATTTT
TRBJ1-6	TRBV19	NA	NA	CASPTRGKNSPLHF	TGTGCCAGTCCCACCAGGGGTAAGAATTCACCCCTCCACTTT
TRBJ1-4	TRBV20-1	NA	NA	CSARFPGVATGEKLFF	TGCAGTGCTAGATTCCCGGGCGTCGCGACTGGTGAAAAACTGTTTTTT
TRBJ1-2	TRBV20-1	NA	NA	CSARVGGGHYGYTF	TGCAGTGCTAGAGTGGGGGGCGGACACTATGGCTACACCTTC
TRBJ2-7	TRBV5-5	many	TRBD1	CASSHGQGGYEQYF	TGTGCCAGCAGCCACGGACAGGGAGGCTACGAGCAGTACTTC
TRBJ1-1	TRBV12-3/TRBV12-4	NA	NA	CASSTPTSEGVSEAFF	TGTGCCAGCAGTACTCCAACCTCGGAGGGGGTCTCTGAAGCTTTCTTT
TRBJ2-3	TRBV7-3	NA	TRBD2	CASSLIGRRASGGFDTQYF	TGTGCCAGCAGCTTAATAGGGCGAAGGGCTAGCGGGGGGTTCGATACGCAGTATTTT
TRBJ1-1	TRBV9	NA	NA	CASSVVAPPDTEAFF	TGTGCCAGCAGCGTAGTCGCCCCGCCGGACACTGAAGCTTTCTTT
TRBJ2-1	TRBV5-6	many	NA	CASSRRPYNEQFF	TGTGCCAGCAGTCGCCGGCCCTACAATGAGCAGTTCTTC
TRBJ2-3	TRBV20-1	many	NA	CSASRDPTDTQYF	TGCAGTGCTAGCCGTGACCCCACAGATACGCAGTATTTT
TRBJ1-1	TRBV19	NA	TRBD1	CASSRPGQGDTEAFF	TGTGCCAGTAGTCGTCCGGGACAGGGGGACACTGAAGCTTTCTTT
TRBJ1-2	TRBV19	NA	NA	CVSQTEGYTF	TGTGTCAGTCAAACTGAAGGCTACACTTTC
TRBJ2-7	TRBV7-9	NA	TRBD1	CASSGTVAYEQYF	TGTGCCAGCAGCGGGACAGTAGCATACGAGCAGTACTTC
TRBJ1-2	TRBV7-2	NA	NA	CASSLLRVANYGYTF	TGTGCCAGCAGCCTGTTGAGGGTGGCTAACTATGGCTACACCTTC
TRBJ1-1	TRBV7-2	many	TRBD1	CASSRTGAGNTEAFF	TGTGCCAGCAGCCGGACAGGGGCAGGAAACACTGAAGCTTTCTTT
TRBJ1-6	TRBV7-2	NA	NA	CASSLGRFNSPHRF	TGTGCCAGCAGCTTAGGACGCTTTAACTCACCCCACCGCTTT
TRBJ1-5	TRBV12-3/TRBV12-4	NA	NA	CASSHGGGQPQHF	TGTGCCAGCAGCCACGGGGGGGGACAGCCCCAGCATTTT
TRBJ2-2	TRBV24-1	NA	NA	CATSDADRNTGELFF	TGTGCCACCAGTGATGCTGACCGTAACACCGGGGAGCTGTTTTTT
TRBJ2-5	TRBV2	NA	NA	CASSSSLQETQYF	TGTGCCAGCAGCTCCTCACTCCAAGAGACCCAGTACTTC
TRBJ2-3	TRBV7-2	NA	TRBD2	CASSLLWGLAGTTDTQYF	TGTGCCAGCAGCTTACTATGGGGACTAGCGGGGACCACAGATACGCAGTATTTT
TRBJ2-7	TRBV14	many	TRBD1	CASSRWTGTYEQYF	TGTGCCAGCAGCAGGTGGACAGGAACCTACGAGCAGTACTTC
TRBJ1-1	TRBV20-1	NA	NA	CSAGSSKIQPLEAFF	TGCAGTGCTGGCTCCAGTAAAATTCAGCCGCTTGAAGCTTTCTTT
TRBJ2-7	TRBV6-2/TRBV6-3	many	TRBD1	CASKDRGAYEQYF	TGTGCCAGCAAAGACAGGGGAGCCTACGAGCAGTACTTC
TRBJ1-3	TRBV25-1	NA	NA	CASSHGGTSSGNTIYF	TGTGCCAGCAGCCACGGGGGAACCAGCTCTGGAAACACCATATATTTT
TRBJ2-7	TRBV6-1	NA	TRBD2	CASSEEGGAVYEQYF	TGTGCCAGCAGTGAAGAGGGAGGGGCGGTTTACGAGCAGTACTTC
TRBJ1-1	TRBV5-5	NA	NA	CANSLARGTNTEAFF	TGTGCCAACAGCTTGGCGAGGGGCACGAACACTGAAGCTTTCTTT
TRBJ1-4	TRBV19	NA	NA	CASSGISNEKLFF	TGTGCCAGTAGCGGGATTTCTAATGAAAAACTGTTTTTT
TRBJ1-3	TRBV18	few	NA	CASSSGVTGAGNTIYF	TGTGCCAGCTCATCTGGAGTAACGGGTGCTGGAAACACCATATATTTT
TRBJ2-1	TRBV29-1	NA	NA	CSVWENEQFF	TGCAGCGTTTGGGAAAATGAGCAGTTCTTC